These T cell receptor beta chains were read from a single sample in a study of human T cells and chemical hapten exposure. MiXCR, applied by TCRdb to the RACE reads, yields one record per CDR3 protein. Counted here are some 350,000 distinct CDR3 sequences, about 6% occurring once; the ten biggest clones make up about 6%. The sample here was whole blood, taken in connection with sensitization to the hapten diphenylcyclopropenone (DPC). These receptors were collected from a woman aged 18-30 years with alopecia areata. Some clones in this sample may be carry-over from other donors' samples. Both conserved end residues are part of each CDR3. D genes are given only for firm matches. The size of a clone is reported for some rows only, either as once, few or many, or as a class for expanded clones.

J gene,clone size,D gene,V gene,CDR3 protein,CDR3 DNA
TRBJ2-1,many,-,TRBV29-1,CSVIGQTDNEQFF,TGCAGCGTTATAGGACAGACTGACAATGAGCAGTTCTTC
TRBJ1-2,few,-,TRBV12-5,CASGLVLPGGRYGYTF,TGTGCTAGTGGTTTGGTACTGCCAGGCGGGCGCTATGGCTACACCTTC
TRBJ2-3,few,TRBD1,TRBV4-3,CASSQAGGRGHTDTQYF,TGCGCCAGCAGCCAAGCTGGGGGTAGGGGGCACACAGATACGCAGTATTTT
TRBJ2-3,-,-,TRBV2,CASSVYLAGAKDTQYF,TGTGCCAGCAGTGTATACCTGGCAGGGGCCAAAGATACGCAGTATTTT
TRBJ1-1,-,-,TRBV20-1,CSASEAGREGTEAFF,TGCAGTGCTAGCGAGGCAGGGAGGGAAGGCACTGAAGCTTTCTTT
TRBJ1-6,many,-,TRBV7-7,CASSLEGGNSPLHF,TGTGCTAGCAGCTTAGAGGGAGGGAATTCACCCCTCCACTTT
TRBJ1-1,many,-,TRBV6-6,CAGEEGQNTEAFF,TGTGCCGGTGAGGAGGGGCAGAACACTGAAGCTTTCTTT
TRBJ2-3,few,TRBD2,TRBV12-3/TRBV12-4,CASRHGTSREGTDTQYF,TGTGCCAGCAGGCACGGGACTAGCCGTGAAGGCACAGATACGCAGTATTTT
TRBJ1-5,many,-,TRBV6-1,CASRIGQSNQPQHF,TGTGCCAGCAGGATTGGACAAAGCAATCAGCCCCAGCATTTT
TRBJ1-5,many,TRBD1,TRBV15,CATSGENRGHQPQHF,TGTGCCACCAGCGGGGAAAACAGGGGGCATCAGCCCCAGCATTTT
TRBJ2-1,-,-,TRBV4-1,CASSPGPERFDEQFF,TGCGCCAGCAGCCCGGGACCCGAGAGGTTCGATGAGCAGTTCTTC
TRBJ2-3,many,-,TRBV6-2/TRBV6-3,CASSTGGSDTQYF,TGTGCCAGCAGTACCGGGGGATCAGATACGCAGTATTTT
TRBJ2-1,-,-,TRBV7-2,CASSLAGHNEQFF,TGTGCCAGCAGCTTAGCCGGCCACAATGAGCAGTTCTTC
TRBJ2-3,few,-,TRBV20-1,CSASRDIRTDTQYF,TGCAGTGCTAGCCGGGACATTCGCACAGATACGCAGTATTTT
TRBJ1-6,-,-,TRBV28,CASSQGGAGATYNSPLHF,TGTGCCAGCAGTCAAGGGGGGGCGGGGGCCACCTATAATTCACCCCTCCACTTT
TRBJ2-3,-,-,TRBV4-1,CASSQDPSDFTDTQYF,TGCGCCAGCAGCCAAGATCCGTCGGACTTCACAGATACGCAGTATTTT
TRBJ2-3,few,-,TRBV27,CASSLFWSRSTDTQYF,TGTGCCAGCAGTTTATTTTGGTCCAGGAGCACAGATACGCAGTATTTT
TRBJ2-6,-,TRBD1,TRBV7-9,CASSLLWTGSGANVLTF,TGTGCCAGCAGCTTACTATGGACAGGATCTGGGGCCAACGTCCTGACTTTC
TRBJ1-6,many,TRBD1,TRBV18,CASSSTGGQTNSPLHF,TGTGCCAGCTCATCGACAGGGGGCCAAACGAATTCACCCCTCCACTTT
TRBJ2-1,few,-,TRBV28,CASRPVVLNRDNEQFF,TGTGCCAGCAGACCCGTGGTCCTCAACCGTGACAATGAGCAGTTCTTC
TRBJ1-6,-,TRBD1,TRBV6-2/TRBV6-3,CASSTGQGHHSPLHF,TGTGCCAGCAGTACGGGACAGGGGCATCATTCACCCCTCCACTTT
TRBJ2-3,many,-,TRBV7-7,CASSQQESTDTQYF,TGTGCTAGCAGCCAACAGGAGAGCACAGATACGCAGTATTTT
TRBJ1-4,many,-,TRBV6-6,CASSYSGDTGEKLFF,TGTGCCAGCAGTTACTCGGGGGATACCGGCGAAAAACTGTTTTTT
TRBJ1-2,many,TRBD1,TRBV18,CASSPGQGEYGYTF,TGTGCCAGCTCACCGGGACAGGGGGAGTATGGCTACACCTTC
TRBJ2-7,few,TRBD2,TRBV28,CASSPWTSGGDRQYF,TGTGCCAGCAGTCCGTGGACTAGCGGGGGGGATCGGCAGTACTTC
TRBJ1-4,few,-,TRBV18,CASSPRTATNEKLFF,TGTGCCAGCTCACCACGGACTGCAACTAATGAAAAACTGTTTTTT
TRBJ2-1,few,-,TRBV7-9,CASSPLGYSYNEQFF,TGTGCCAGCAGCCCCTTGGGCTACTCCTACAATGAGCAGTTCTTC
TRBJ2-3,few,TRBD1,TRBV6-6,CATSFTGGPTDTQYF,TGTGCCACCTCCTTTACAGGGGGGCCCACAGATACGCAGTATTTT